The T cell receptor beta chain described here comes from a study of T cell responses to AZD1222 COVID-19 vaccine (dated by TCRdb to about 2021). Some background on the complete study: AZD1222 recipients whose second dose came at about 4 weeks and those whose second dose came at about 12 weeks were combined into one group, since spike-specific TCR depth and breadth did not differ between the two schedules. A total of roughly 240 trial participants underwent TCR sequencing, of whom 207 received two doses of AZD1222 and some 25 received two doses of the MenACWY control vaccine. Enrollment into the trials was organized by age into subgroups of 18-55, 56-69 and 70-plus years, and those subgroups contained approximately 160, 26 and 62 TCR-sequenced participants, respectively.

Study-level results and caveats: After two AZD1222 doses, both the breadth and the depth of spike-specific TCRs were significantly higher than at day 0 and than in MenACWY recipients. Nearly half of unique spike-specific TCRs reportedly recognized epitopes outside regions mutated in the B.1.351 and B.1.1.7 variants. In the small 56-69-year group, the increase in depth fell short of significance, most likely because of low power. Participants were mostly white British and included more females than males, and it was suggested by the authors that clonal diversity may have been underestimated. Because no samples from the day 14 peak response were available, repertoires could be characterized only after the peak T cell response. Vaccine-associated CD4 TCRs spanned the whole spike protein, with dominant responses in regions 160-218 and 743-854. Conclusions about previously exposed vaccinees are limited because only five to seven AZD1222 recipients were SARS-CoV-2 seropositive at baseline.

The CDR3 regions of human TCRbeta chains were analyzed by immunosequencing. On the study's bioinformatics: Repertoire TCRs were checked for matches against a reference library of SARS-CoV-2-specific TCRs that had been generated using the MIRA antigen-specificity platform. Breadth was defined as the fraction of unique TCRs that were SARS-CoV-2-associated. Depth was defined as the fraction of total T cells that were SARS-CoV-2-associated. Using the MIRA data, each spike-specific TCR was assigned both to the spike region to which the TCR was reactive and to a CD4 or CD8 class. Log10-transformed breadth and depth values were compared by one-way ANOVA with Sidak's multiple comparisons tests. TCRdb mirrors the immuneACCESS table, restricted to in-frame sequences. Some clones are absent from its copies; in checked studies, under half trace to an unresolved V gene, and the reason for the others is unknown. The DNA gave D and trimming, while V, J and clone size come from that table. The table for this sample lists about 97,000 clones; nearly 90% of them were counted only once. The ten largest account for roughly 3% of the sample.

Taken from the germline V gene (reference sequence), the CDR1 and CDR2 loops are SSHAT and FNYEAQ. From the cysteine up to the phenylalanine, the CDR3 has a length of 13 residues. Only the CDR3 region is kept as DNA, spanning 39 bases read in frame from base 1. To note about this clone: No cognate antigen has been identified for it. Relative to the germline gene, one junction end is altered; a read error may explain this.

Taken with the paper, the label for time point translates to: baseline before first vaccination. Vaccinee samples were obtained from the UK trials COV001 and COV002, which included a single-blind randomized controlled phase 2/3 trial of AZD1222 (ChAdOx1 nCoV-19) in healthy adults. Trial participant PBMC samples were collected at day 0 and day 28 after the second dose for TCRbeta chain sequencing. Recombination linked TRBV7-7 to TRBJ1-1; too little of a D gene remains to name it. Source: peripheral blood, taken on day 0 of AZD1222 vaccination. The sequence came from an adult in good health. CDR3 protein: CASSLAMNTEAFF. The DNA sequence is given as TGTGCTAGCAGCTTAGCCATGAACACTGAAGCTTTCTTT.